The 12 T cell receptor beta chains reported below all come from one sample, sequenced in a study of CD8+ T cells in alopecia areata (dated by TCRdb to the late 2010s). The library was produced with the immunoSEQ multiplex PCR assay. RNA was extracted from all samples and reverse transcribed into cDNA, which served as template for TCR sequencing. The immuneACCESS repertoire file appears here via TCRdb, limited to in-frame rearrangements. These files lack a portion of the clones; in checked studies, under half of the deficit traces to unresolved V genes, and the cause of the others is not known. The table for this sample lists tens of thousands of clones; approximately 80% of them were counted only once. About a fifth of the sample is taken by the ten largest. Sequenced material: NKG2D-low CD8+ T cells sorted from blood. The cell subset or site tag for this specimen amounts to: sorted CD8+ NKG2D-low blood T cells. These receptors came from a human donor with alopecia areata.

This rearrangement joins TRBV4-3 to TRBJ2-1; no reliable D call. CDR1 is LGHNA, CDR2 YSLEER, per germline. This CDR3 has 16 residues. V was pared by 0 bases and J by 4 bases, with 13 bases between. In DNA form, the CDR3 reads TGCGCCAGCAGCCAAGATCAAGGGTTAGGGTACAATGAGCAGTTCTTC. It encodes CASSQDQGLGYNEQFF.

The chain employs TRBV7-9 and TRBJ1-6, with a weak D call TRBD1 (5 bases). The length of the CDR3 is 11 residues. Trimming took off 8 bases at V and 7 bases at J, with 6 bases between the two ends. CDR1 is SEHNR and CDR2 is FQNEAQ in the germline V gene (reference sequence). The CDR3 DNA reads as TGTGCCAGCGGGGGGAATTCACCCCTCCACTTT. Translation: CASGGNSPLHF.

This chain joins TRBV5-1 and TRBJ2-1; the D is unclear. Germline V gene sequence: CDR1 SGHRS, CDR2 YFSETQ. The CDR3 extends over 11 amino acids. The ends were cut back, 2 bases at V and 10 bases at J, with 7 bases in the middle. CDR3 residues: CASSLGREQFF. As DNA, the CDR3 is TGCGCCAGCAGCTTAGGCAGGGAGCAGTTCTTC.

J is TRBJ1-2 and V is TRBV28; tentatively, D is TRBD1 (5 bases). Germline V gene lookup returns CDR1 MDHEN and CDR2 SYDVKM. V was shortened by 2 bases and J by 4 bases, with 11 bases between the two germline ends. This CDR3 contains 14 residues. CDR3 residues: CASSLGGDGYGYTF. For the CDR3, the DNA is TGTGCCAGCAGTTTAGGGGGGGATGGCTATGGCTACACCTTC.

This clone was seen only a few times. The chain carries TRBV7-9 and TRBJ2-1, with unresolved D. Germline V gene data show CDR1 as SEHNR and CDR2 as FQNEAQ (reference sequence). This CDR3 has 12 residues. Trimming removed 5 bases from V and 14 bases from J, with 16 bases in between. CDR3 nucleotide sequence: TGTGCCAGCAGCCCGGCCCCGACACCTGAGTTCTTC. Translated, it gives CASSPAPTPEFF.

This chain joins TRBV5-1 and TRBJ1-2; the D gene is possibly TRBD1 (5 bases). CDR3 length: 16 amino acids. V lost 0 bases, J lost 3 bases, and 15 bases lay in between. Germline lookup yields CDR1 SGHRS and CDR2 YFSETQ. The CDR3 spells CASSLVQGGVDYGYTF. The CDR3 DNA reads TGCGCCAGCAGCTTGGTTCAGGGAGGTGTGGACTATGGCTACACCTTC.

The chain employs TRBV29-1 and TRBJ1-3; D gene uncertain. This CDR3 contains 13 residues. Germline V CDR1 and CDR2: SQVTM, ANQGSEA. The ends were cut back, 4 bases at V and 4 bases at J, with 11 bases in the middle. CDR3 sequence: CSVVGRWGNTIYF. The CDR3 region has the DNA TGCAGCGTTGTTGGGCGATGGGGAAACACCATATATTTT.

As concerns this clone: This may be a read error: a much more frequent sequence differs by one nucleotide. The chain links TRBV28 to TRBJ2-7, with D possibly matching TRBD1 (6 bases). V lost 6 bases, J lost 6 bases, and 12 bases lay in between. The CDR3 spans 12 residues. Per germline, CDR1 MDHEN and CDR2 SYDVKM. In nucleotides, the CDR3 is TGTGCCAGCAGCTCAACAGGGACCGAGCAGTACTTC. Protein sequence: CASSSTGTEQYF.

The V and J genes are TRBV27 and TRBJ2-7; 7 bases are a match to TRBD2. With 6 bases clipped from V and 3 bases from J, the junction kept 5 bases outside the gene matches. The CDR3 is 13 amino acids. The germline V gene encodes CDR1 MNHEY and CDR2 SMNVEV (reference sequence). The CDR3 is CASSPGLSYEQYF. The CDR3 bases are TGTGCCAGCAGCCCGGGACTAAGCTACGAGCAGTACTTC.

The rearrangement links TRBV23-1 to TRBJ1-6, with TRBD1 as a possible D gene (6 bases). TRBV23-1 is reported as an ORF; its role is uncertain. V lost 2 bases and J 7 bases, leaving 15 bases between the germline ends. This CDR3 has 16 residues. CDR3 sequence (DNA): TGCGCCAGCAGTCAACCTCAACAGGGACCCAATTCACCCCTCCACTTT. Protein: CASSQPQQGPNSPLHF.

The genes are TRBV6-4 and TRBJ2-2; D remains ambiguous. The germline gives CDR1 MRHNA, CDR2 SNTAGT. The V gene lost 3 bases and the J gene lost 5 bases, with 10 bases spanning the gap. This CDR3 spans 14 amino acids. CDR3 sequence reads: CASSEDPGTGELFF. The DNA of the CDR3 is TGTGCCAGCAGTGAGGACCCTGGAACCGGGGAGCTGTTTTTT.

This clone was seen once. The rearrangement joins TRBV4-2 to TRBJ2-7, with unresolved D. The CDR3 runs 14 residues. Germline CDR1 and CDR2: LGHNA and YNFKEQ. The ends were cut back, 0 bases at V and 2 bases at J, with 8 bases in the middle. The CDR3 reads CASSQDFVTYEQYF. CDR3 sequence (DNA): TGTGCCAGCAGCCAAGATTTTGTAACCTACGAGCAGTACTTC.